This TCR beta chain emerged from a study of shared clonotypes between healthy human individuals. General observations from the study: Naive CD4 clonotypes overlapped across several donors at roughly 4.5%. Clonotypes not shared had lower generation probabilities than those common to all four donors.

The table came from immunoSEQ multiplex PCR; TCRdb's copy has only in-frame clones and leaves some out. This table has roughly 2,300,000 clones, roughly 92% appearing once. Looked up from germline, CDR1 is SGHDT and CDR2 is YYEEEE. V lost 1 base and J 4 bases, leaving 14 bases between the germline ends. CDR3 length: 16 residues. This clone was seen only once. Its antigen remains unknown. Specimen: naive CD4+ T cells from PBMCs. Documented subset: CD45RA+ positively selected. The chain joins TRBV5-6 to TRBJ2-2; D possibly corresponds to TRBD2 (6 bases). This TCR was recovered from a man in his late teens or twenties in good health. Some clones in this sample may be carry-over from other donors' samples. The CDR3 sequence is CASSLSPGETTGELFF. The CDR3 DNA is TGTGCCAGCAGCTTGAGTCCGGGAGAGACCACCGGGGAGCTGTTTTTT. Together with reference TRBV5-6 and TRBJ2-2, the CDR3 gives the full variable domain: DAGVTQSPTHLIKTRGQQVTLRCSPKSGHDTVSWYQQALGQGPQFIFQYYEEEERQRGNFPDRFSGHQFPNYSSELNVNALLLGDSALYLCASSLSPGETTGELFFGEGSRLTVL.